This TCR beta chain came from a study of T-cell memory formation after mild COVID-19. Study summary: TCR clusters mostly belonged to single donors. Overall study results and limits: A balance of CD4 and CD8 characterized clones contracting day 15 to 85, whereas later expanders leaned CD4+.

CDR3 length equals 12 residues. CDR1 is SGHRS and CDR2 is YFSETQ in the germline V gene. V dropped 4 bases and J dropped 5 bases, with 10 bases sitting between them. UMIs and sample barcodes were carried by the TCR alpha and TCR beta cDNA libraries that 5'RACE produced using constant-segment primers. Via MiXCR, TCRdb re-called the 5' RACE reads, giving one row per CDR3 protein. The sample includes about 140,000 distinct CDR3 sequences, 14% of them seen just once. Comments on this clonotype: Its antigen is undetermined.

The V and J genes are TRBV5-1 and TRBJ2-7; D uncertain. This sequence was found in an adult woman who had mild COVID-19 (a few samples of this study predate the infection). Cell type and time point are not known. The sequencing sample was made of PBMCs or a T cell subset sorted from them (not recorded which). This CDR3 is CASSIDPHEQYF. CDR3 sequence (DNA): TGCGCCAGCAGCATAGACCCACACGAGCAGTACTTC.